Only a few counts were recorded for the clone carrying this T cell receptor (beta chain). Its target is unknown. One entry per CDR3 protein, called by TCRdb with MiXCR from the RT-PCR reads. Seen here are some 800,000 distinct CDR3 sequences, 20% to 25% observed once, and the top ten hold roughly 10%. The data originate from a study of response to subunit inactivated influenza vaccine. The CDR3 has 16 amino acids. Germline values: CDR1 KGHSH, CDR2 LQKENI. Trimming took 3 bases from V and 1 from J, leaving 13 bases between them. Notes on the study in general: Few new T cells, the authors suggested, are recruited by each seasonal influenza vaccination.

The origin of this receptor is a man aged 50-60 years who received an inactivated influenza vaccine. This specimen consisted of PBMCs from blood, obtained approximately 5 days after vaccination. V is TRBV18 and J is TRBJ2-1; D not resolved. The DNA for the CDR3 is TGTGCCAGCTCACCCATCAGTGGCGCGTCCTACAATGAGCAGTTCTTC. Protein product: CASSPISGASYNEQFF.